The subject of this entry is one TCR beta chain. The data originate from a study of blood T cell repertoires in COVID-19. Background on the study: Sites in the United States, Italy and Spain provided acute and convalescent COVID-19 samples. The cDNA or gDNA used as material had been derived from T cells, B-cell-depleted T cells, or PBMCs.

This CDR3 spans 13 amino acids. The germline V gene encodes CDR1 SGHDT and CDR2 YYEEEE. With 5 bases clipped from V and 6 bases from J, the junction kept 6 bases outside the gene matches. Authors' processing steps: Quantification of nucleated cells was approximated via reference gene primer amplification. The method was immunoSEQ multiplex PCR; TCRdb's version includes in-frame clones alone and lacks a portion of them. The V and J calls and clone size are taken from that table; D and trimming were inferred from the DNA. The table has 200,000 to 250,000 clones, 88% seen once; the top ten hold less than 3.5%.

The chain is built from TRBV5-6 and TRBJ1-2; 8 nucleotides match TRBD1. This clonotype was sampled from a woman in her sixties with acute or convalescent COVID-19. Sequencing used peripheral blood. CDR3 sequence (DNA): TGTGCCAGCAGATCCGGACAGGGCCATGGCTACACCTTC. Translated: CASRSGQGHGYTF.